Listed here are 32 T cell receptor beta chains from one sample, sequenced in a study of T-cell memory formation after mild COVID-19. MiXCR, run by TCRdb on the 5' RACE reads, gives a single entry per CDR3 protein. The top ten clones hold 20% to 25% of a sample with 300,000 to 400,000 distinct CDR3 sequences, approximately 15% of them seen once. The sequenced sample was PBMCs or a T cell subset sorted from them (not recorded which). Source of these receptors: a man between 18 and 29 years old who had mild COVID-19 (a few samples of this study predate the infection). Cell type and time point are not known.

This clonotype has a count of ten or more. The rearrangement links TRBV6-2 or TRBV6-3 to TRBJ2-5; TRBD2 agrees at 13 bases. The CDR3 extends over 15 amino acids. Germline V gene lookup returns CDR1 MNHEY and CDR2 SVGEGT. With V trimmed by 5 bases and J by 2 bases, 2 bases remained unmatched. This chain's CDR3 is CASSVTSGGQETQYF. For the CDR3, the DNA is TGTGCCAGCAGTGTGACTAGCGGGGGGCAAGAGACCCAGTACTTC.

This clonotype was picked up a small number of times. The V call is TRBV4-3, the J call TRBJ2-3, with TRBD1 identical over 10 bases. The germline CDR1 and CDR2 sequences are LGHNA and YSLEER. With V trimmed by 3 bases and J by 5 bases, 11 bases remained unmatched. CDR3 length: 17 residues. The CDR3 region has the DNA TGCGCCAGCAGCCAGACCCCGACAGGGGGCCTGAGAGATACGCAGTATTTT. It translates to CASSQTPTGGLRDTQYF.

This sequence joins TRBV18 and TRBJ2-2, with D unresolved. The V end was cut by 0 bases, the J end by 8 bases, with 7 bases between. This CDR3 contains 13 residues. Per germline, CDR1 KGHSH and CDR2 LQKENI. CDR3 sequence (DNA): TGTGCCAGCTCACCACCCCCCCCGGGGGAGCTGTTTTTT. Translated, it gives CASSPPPPGELFF.

V gene TRBV28 combines with J gene TRBJ2-3; no firm D call. The length of the CDR3 is 15 residues. Between the trimmed V and J ends, which lost 5 bases and 6 bases, there was a span of 18 bases. Germline CDR1 and CDR2: MDHEN and SYDVKM. CDR3 nucleotide sequence: TGTGCCAGCAGTCCTCTGGGGATAGGCATGGATACGCAGTATTTT. Encoded protein: CASSPLGIGMDTQYF.

This chain uses TRBV7-9 with TRBJ2-7; TRBD2 matches at 9 bases. The CDR3 length is 13 residues. The J segment lost 5 bases and the V segment lost 6 bases, leaving 5 bases of the junction unmatched. Germline V gene sequence: CDR1 SEHNR, CDR2 FQNEAQ (reference sequence). The CDR3 region has the DNA TGTGCCAGCAGGGCGGGGGGGAGCGACGAGCAGTACGTC. Its protein is CASRAGGSDEQYV.

CDR3: CASNPPPGLRMANEQFF. CDR3 nucleotides: TGTGCCAGCAACCCACCCCCGGGACTCCGGATGGCCAATGAGCAGTTCTTC. The V and J genes are TRBV6-6 and TRBJ2-1, with D possibly being TRBD2 (6 bases). Germline V gene lookup returns CDR1 MNHNY and CDR2 SVGAGI (reference sequence). The V end lost 7 bases, the J end lost 6 bases, and 25 bases lay between the germline ends. The CDR3 spans 17 residues.

V usage is TRBV29-1 and J usage is TRBJ2-3; 7 positions agree with TRBD1. V shed 3 bases, J shed 2 bases, and the junction held 2 bases outside the gene matches. Looked up from germline, CDR1 is SQVTM and CDR2 is ANQGSEA. The CDR3 is 13 amino acids. The CDR3 reads CSVEGTDTDTQYF. The CDR3, as DNA: TGCAGCGTTGAGGGGACAGACACAGATACGCAGTATTTT.

This clonotype was found many times. The chain couples TRBV7-3 to TRBJ2-3, with TRBD1 matching over 7 bases. There are 14 residues in the CDR3. V lost 3 bases to trimming and J lost 2 bases; unmatched junction nucleotides: 2. Germline CDR1 SGHTA, CDR2 FQGTGA. CDR3 DNA: TGTGCCAGCAGCTTGGACAGGTTCACAGATACGCAGTATTTT. Protein sequence: CASSLDRFTDTQYF. Based on the CDR3 plus reference TRBV7-3 and TRBJ2-3, the full variable domain is GAGVSQTPSNKVTEKGKYVELRCDPISGHTALYWYRQSLGQGPEFLIYFQGTGAADDSGLPNDRFFAVRPEGSVSTLKIQRTERGDSAVYLCASSLDRFTDTQYFGPGTRLTVL.

This clonotype was recorded a few times. This chain connects TRBV7-6 to TRBJ1-1, with a tentative D call TRBD1 (5 bases). Germline lookup yields CDR1 SGHVS and CDR2 FNYEAQ. The CDR3 is 16 amino acids. Trimming removed 5 bases from V and 1 base from J, with 17 bases in between. CDR3 residues: CASSPQPGTTNTEAFF. DNA of the CDR3: TGTGCCAGCAGCCCCCAACCCGGGACTACGAACACTGAAGCTTTCTTT.

The rearrangement joins TRBV28 to TRBJ1-5; D uncertain. The CDR3 extends over 16 amino acids. Per the germline V gene, CDR1 is MDHEN and CDR2 is SYDVKM. The germline V and J ends were trimmed by 8 bases and 3 bases, with 20 bases remaining between them. CDR3 sequence (DNA): TGTGCCAGCTCCACCTTAATCTCTCCCGACAATCAGCCCCAGCATTTT. Translation gives CASSTLISPDNQPQHF.

This clonotype was picked up a small number of times. The chain combines TRBV13 with TRBJ2-1, with D perhaps TRBD1 or TRBD2 (7 bases each). Germline CDR1 is PRHDT and CDR2 is FYEKMQ (reference sequence). Trimming stripped 1 base from V and 7 bases from J, with 17 bases between. CDR3 size: 16 residues. As DNA, the CDR3 is TGTGCCAGCAGCTTAGAGGCGGCAGGGGGAGGGAATGAGCAGTTCTTC. Amino acids: CASSLEAAGGGNEQFF.

The table lists this clonotype with many counts. J is TRBJ2-2 and V is TRBV27; D unclear. This CDR3 region has 13 residues. In germline, CDR1 is MNHEY, CDR2 SMNVEV (reference sequence). V shed 2 bases and J shed 7 bases, with 8 bases lying between them. Here the CDR3 reads CASSLNGHGELFF. CDR3 in DNA: TGTGCCAGCAGTTTAAATGGGCACGGGGAGCTGTTTTTT.

The gene calls are TRBV15 and TRBJ1-6, with a tentative D call TRBD1 (6 bases). Looked up from germline, CDR1 is LNHNV and CDR2 is YYDKDF (reference sequence). V gave up 7 bases and J gave up 7 bases, with 14 bases separating them. CDR3 length equals 14 residues. The CDR3 DNA follows: TGTGCCACCAAGGGGGGACTAAGCAATTCACCCCTCCACTTT. Translation: CATKGGLSNSPLHF.

V gene TRBV11-2 combines with J gene TRBJ2-5; D uncertain. V gave up 5 bases and J gave up 4 bases, with 11 bases separating them. There are 13 residues in the CDR3. Germline CDR1 reads SGHAT; CDR2 reads FQNNGV. In nucleotides, the CDR3 is TGTGCCAGCAGCCGACGAGTGGTAGAGACCCAGTACTTC. Amino acid sequence: CASSRRVVETQYF. The full variable domain, rest sourced from reference TRBV11-2 and TRBJ2-5, is EAGVAQSPRYKIIEKRQSVAFWCNPISGHATLYWYQQILGQGPKLLIQFQNNGVVDDSQLPKDRFSAERLKGVDSTLKIQPAKLEDSAVYLCASSRRVVETQYFGPGTRLLVL.

CDR3 amino acids: CASSQHTGVRGTGELFF. The CDR3 DNA follows: TGCGCCAGCAGCCAACACACAGGGGTTCGGGGCACCGGGGAGCTGTTTTTT. The V gene is TRBV4-1, the J gene TRBJ2-2; 7 positions match TRBD1. V dropped 2 bases and J dropped 4; count of bases not matched to a gene: 10. The CDR3 contains 17 residues. Per germline, CDR1 MGHRA and CDR2 YSYEKL.

This clonotype appeared a few times. J is TRBJ1-5 and V is TRBV4-2; unclear D gene. This CDR3 has 17 residues. The V end lost 1 base, the J end lost 0 bases, and 13 bases lay between the germline ends. Germline CDR1 reads LGHNA; CDR2 reads YNFKEQ. The CDR3 DNA follows: TGTGCCAGCAGCCAAGGCCCACCCGGTTATAGCAATCAGCCCCAGCATTTT. Amino acids: CASSQGPPGYSNQPQHF.

The chain has TRBV25-1 and TRBJ2-1, with D unresolved. The germline V and J ends were trimmed by 8 bases and 8 bases, with 13 bases remaining between them. Germline V CDR1 and CDR2: MGHDK, SYGVNS. The CDR3 length is 12 residues. CDR3 protein: CASAPAVYEQFF. The DNA of the CDR3 is TGTGCCAGCGCCCCCGCAGTGTATGAGCAGTTCTTC.

The CDR3 DNA is TGTGCCTTTATTCAGCGAACTAGCGGGCCAGATACGCAGTATTTT. Translation: CAFIQRTSGPDTQYF. The chain couples TRBV2 to TRBJ2-3; 9 bases agree with TRBD2. The germline V gene has CDR1 SNHLY and CDR2 FYNNEI. V gave up 11 bases and J gave up 4 bases; unmatched junction bases: 13. This CDR3 has 15 residues.

This clonotype has only a few counts. This sequence joins TRBV5-1 and TRBJ2-1; possible D gene TRBD2, 6 bases. The CDR3 extends over 17 amino acids. Germline CDR1 SGHRS, CDR2 YFSETQ. V was cut by 0 bases and J by 1 base, with 14 bases left in between. The CDR3 spells CASSLGGVAPSYNEQFF. As DNA, the CDR3 is TGCGCCAGCAGCTTGGGGGGGGTTGCCCCATCCTACAATGAGCAGTTCTTC.

The V and J genes are TRBV3-1 and TRBJ1-2; D call uncertain. Looked up from germline, CDR1 is LGHDT and CDR2 is YNNKEL (reference sequence). The germline V and J ends were trimmed by 1 base and 0 bases, with 12 bases remaining between them. CDR3 length equals 16 residues. Here the CDR3 DNA reads TGTGCCAGCAGCCAAGGGGTCTATGGCGCTAACTATGGCTACACCTTC. Protein product: CASSQGVYGANYGYTF.

J is TRBJ2-7 and V is TRBV10-3; TRBD1 aligns across 8 bases. This CDR3 spans 14 amino acids. Germline CDR1 is ENHRY and CDR2 is SYGVKD. Germline trimming cut 5 bases from V and 5 bases from J; bases unmatched to any gene: 8. CDR3 in DNA: TGTGCCATCAGTCAGGGGGCAAATTGGAACGAGCAGTACGTC. Its translation: CAISQGANWNEQYV.

The chain combines TRBV12-3 or TRBV12-4 with TRBJ1-2; the D gene is possibly TRBD1 (6 bases). The CDR3 is 13 residues long. V was cut by 3 bases and J by 3 bases, with 8 bases left in between. CDR3 in amino acids: CASSFRTDYGYTF. The DNA of the CDR3 is TGTGCCAGCAGTTTTAGGACAGACTATGGCTACACCTTC.

The chain recombines TRBV6-5 with TRBJ2-4; TRBD2 might be the D (7 bases). V dropped 5 bases and J dropped 8 bases, with 13 bases sitting between them. In germline, CDR1 is MNHEY, CDR2 SVGAGI. The CDR3 covers 13 residues. CDR3 amino acids: CASSKQGRDIQYF. The CDR3 bases are TGTGCCAGCAGTAAGCAGGGGAGGGACATTCAGTACTTC.

This clonotype was picked up a small number of times. The rearrangement links TRBV6-5 to TRBJ1-1; unclear D gene. The V gene's germline CDR1 is MNHEY and CDR2 SVGAGI. Between the trimmed V and J ends, which lost 7 bases and 4 bases, there was a span of 10 bases. CDR3 length: 12 amino acids. As DNA, the CDR3 is TGTGCCAGCAAGTACCGGCGCACTGAAGCTTTCTTT. It is translated as CASKYRRTEAFF.

This clonotype was counted many times. The chain uses TRBV7-3 and TRBJ2-2; 7 bases are a match to TRBD2. The CDR3 covers 13 residues. V lost 6 bases, J lost 5 bases, and 3 bases stayed unmatched. The germline gives CDR1 SGHTA, CDR2 FQGTGA. CDR3 in amino acids: CASSLGGTGELFF. The CDR3 DNA sequence: TGTGCCAGCAGTTTGGGGGGGACCGGGGAGCTGTTTTTT.

This clonotype was picked up a small number of times. This chain uses TRBV28 with TRBJ1-5; a possible D gene is TRBD1 (5 bases). CDR1 is MDHEN and CDR2 is SYDVKM in the germline V gene. The CDR3 sequence is 13 residues long. Between the trimmed V and J ends, which lost 3 bases and 5 bases, there was a span of 8 bases. CDR3 sequence: CASSFRVDQPQHF. The CDR3 coding sequence is TGTGCCAGCAGTTTCAGGGTAGATCAGCCCCAGCATTTT.

This clonotype was observed a few times. This chain uses TRBV4-1 with TRBJ1-5; D is ambiguous. V dropped 2 bases and J dropped 1 base, with 9 bases sitting between them. This CDR3 is 15 amino acids long. Germline assignment: CDR1 MGHRA and CDR2 YSYEKL. CDR3 sequence reads: CASSQPEVSNQPQHF. CDR3 nucleotides: TGCGCCAGCAGCCAACCCGAGGTCAGCAATCAGCCCCAGCATTTT.

This chain connects TRBV20-1 to TRBJ2-7; unclear D gene. CDR1 and CDR2 from the germline V gene are DFQATT and SNEGSKA (reference sequence). The CDR3 extends over 13 amino acids. Trimming took 1 base from V and 2 from J, leaving 9 bases between them. Written as DNA, the CDR3 is TGCAGTGCTAGAGTTCCAGAAGCCTACGAGCAGTACTTC. Translating gives CSARVPEAYEQYF.

This clonotype showed up just a few times. This chain connects TRBV4-2 to TRBJ2-1, with a tentative D call TRBD2 (6 bases). The CDR3 is 16 residues long. Germline CDR1 reads LGHNA; CDR2 reads YNFKEQ. Trimming removed 4 bases from V and 0 bases from J, with 13 bases in between. For the CDR3, the DNA is TGTGCCAGCAGCCCGAGCGACGGGAGCTCCTACAATGAGCAGTTCTTC. This translates into CASSPSDGSSYNEQFF.

The chain combines TRBV12-3 or TRBV12-4 with TRBJ2-7, with D unresolved. There are 13 residues in the CDR3. V was pared by 7 bases and J by 6 bases, with 16 bases between. The CDR3 DNA reads TGTGCCAGCACCCCTTTCGAGATAGGCGAGCAGTACTTC. Residues: CASTPFEIGEQYF.

This clonotype was counted a few times. V usage is TRBV7-9 and J usage is TRBJ1-3, with 8 bases fitting TRBD1. Germline V gene lookup returns CDR1 SEHNR and CDR2 FQNEAQ (reference sequence). This CDR3 region has 14 residues. J gave up 2 bases and V 5 bases, and 2 bases lay outside the gene matches. The CDR3 spells CASSRTGPGNTIYF. The CDR3 DNA reads TGTGCCAGCAGCCGGACAGGGCCTGGAAACACCATATATTTT.

This clonotype showed up many times. The V gene is TRBV29-1, the J gene TRBJ1-4; D gene ambiguous. This CDR3 is 13 amino acids long. Trimming removed 4 bases from V and 7 bases from J, with 13 bases in between. Germline CDR1 reads SQVTM; CDR2 reads ANQGSEA. Here the CDR3 reads CSVGEKPFEKLFF. The CDR3 DNA is TGCAGCGTTGGAGAGAAACCCTTTGAAAAACTGTTTTTT. Filled out from reference TRBV29-1 and TRBJ1-4, the complete variable domain reads SAVISQKPSRDICQRGTSLTIQCQVDSQVTMMFWYRQQPGQSLTLIATANQGSEATYESGFVIDKFPISRPNLTFSTLTVSNMSPEDSSIYLCSVGEKPFEKLFFGSGTQLSVL.